The 23 T cell receptor beta chains listed next were all sequenced from one sample in a study of T cell responses to AZD1222 COVID-19 vaccine (dated by TCRdb to 2020 to 2022). The library relied on the immunoSEQ multiplex PCR assay. The table was pulled from immuneACCESS by TCRdb, which kept in-frame rearrangements only. Such tables lose some clones; where checked, under half of the loss comes from unresolved V genes, and the rest has no known cause. The sample has around 80,000 clones on record, around 82% of them singletons. The ten top clones hold approximately 1.3% of the sample. This specimen's time point label, interpreted: about 28 days (+/-7) after the second vaccine dose. The input for sequencing was peripheral blood, taken 28 days after the second AZD1222 dose. These receptors all come from an adult who received the AZD1222 COVID-19 vaccine.

This clone was detected once. The CDR3 sequence: CASSWQGYEQYF. In DNA form, the CDR3 reads TGTGCCAGCAGTTGGCAGGGCTACGAGCAGTACTTC. The rearrangement joins TRBV12-3 or TRBV12-4 to TRBJ2-7, with D possibly TRBD1 on 5 matching bases. Trimming removed 4 bases from V and 3 bases from J, with 7 bases in between. The CDR3 has 12 residues.

The chain uses TRBV6-6 and TRBJ2-6; the match to TRBD1 covers 7 bases. The CDR3 has 17 amino acids. Looked up from germline, CDR1 is MNHNY and CDR2 is SVGAGI (reference sequence). Trimming at V came to 6 bases and at J to 0 bases, leaving 8 bases not matched to a gene. The CDR3 DNA follows: TGTGCCAGCAGGCGACAGGGAACCCGCTCTGGGGCCAACGTCCTGACTTTC. It is translated as CASRRQGTRSGANVLTF.

The chain is built from TRBV29-1 and TRBJ1-1; D unresolved. V was shortened by 5 bases and J by 0 bases, with 4 bases between the two germline ends. CDR1 is SQVTM, CDR2 ANQGSEA, per germline. The CDR3 extends over 11 amino acids. CDR3 residues: CSVLLNTEAFF. CDR3 bases: TGCAGCGTTTTGTTGAACACTGAAGCTTTCTTT.

The V and J genes are TRBV4-1 and TRBJ1-2, with D perhaps matching TRBD1 (6 bases). The CDR3 is 16 residues long. V was cut by 1 base and J by 9 bases, with 21 bases left in between. The germline gives CDR1 MGHRA, CDR2 YSYEKL. The CDR3 loop reads CASSQGQGLLMSSYTF. Here the CDR3 DNA reads TGCGCCAGCAGCCAAGGTCAGGGGCTCTTAATGAGTAGCTACACCTTC.

The chain has TRBV27 and TRBJ1-5; D might be TRBD1 (5 bases). The CDR3 length is 15 residues. Trimming pared 2 bases from V and 2 bases from J, leaving 10 bases between. Germline V lookup: CDR1 MNHEY, CDR2 SMNVEV (reference sequence). The CDR3 loop is CASSLEGRGNQPQHF. CDR3 DNA: TGTGCCAGCAGTTTAGAGGGACGTGGCAATCAGCCCCAGCATTTT.

V is TRBV30 and J is TRBJ2-1; 7 bases agree with TRBD2. Germline trimming cut 0 bases from V and 6 bases from J; bases unmatched to any gene: 11. The V gene's germline CDR1 is GTSNPN and CDR2 SVGIG (reference sequence). CDR3 size: 16 residues. The CDR3 loop is CAWSVRASGGANEQFF. The CDR3 region has the DNA TGTGCCTGGAGTGTACGGGCTAGCGGAGGGGCCAATGAGCAGTTCTTC. Full variable domain (rest looked up from reference TRBV30 and TRBJ2-1): SQTIHQWPATLVQPVGSPLSLECTVEGTSNPNLYWYRQAAGRGLQLLFYSVGIGQISSEVPQNLSASRPQDRQFILSSKKLLLSDSGFYLCAWSVRASGGANEQFFGPGTRLTVL.

This rearrangement joins TRBV10-3 to TRBJ2-1, with TRBD2 identical over 12 bases. CDR1 is ENHRY and CDR2 is SYGVKD in the germline V gene. V dropped 2 bases and J dropped 2; count of bases not matched to a gene: 4. The CDR3 is 17 residues long. CDR3 nucleotide sequence: TGTGCCATCAGTGAGGAACTAGCGGGAGGCACCTACAATGAGCAGTTCTTC. Translating it yields CAISEELAGGTYNEQFF.

The rearrangement joins TRBV28 to TRBJ2-7, with D possibly matching TRBD1 (6 bases). This CDR3 has 17 residues. Trimming cost V 6 bases and J 0 bases, with 21 bases left between them. Germline values: CDR1 MDHEN, CDR2 SYDVKM. In DNA, the CDR3 is TGTGCCAGCAGCCGTCCCATTAGACAGGCAGACTCCTACGAGCAGTACTTC. As protein: CASSRPIRQADSYEQYF.

This chain joins TRBV13 and TRBJ1-6; TRBD1 agrees at 9 bases. J gave up 10 bases and V 5 bases, and 6 bases lay outside the gene matches. CDR1 and CDR2 from the germline V gene are PRHDT and FYEKMQ (reference sequence). This CDR3 is built from 14 residues. The CDR3 is CASSPGTGYSPLHF. The CDR3 nucleotides are TGTGCCAGCAGCCCCGGGACAGGGTACTCACCCCTCCACTTT.

The chain couples TRBV10-3 to TRBJ1-5, with D maybe TRBD1 (6 bases). The V gene's germline CDR1 is ENHRY and CDR2 SYGVKD. This CDR3 has 14 amino acids. The V end lost 3 bases, the J end lost 2 bases, and 8 bases lay between the germline ends. CDR3 loop: CAISDPGGNQPQHF. Written as DNA, the CDR3 is TGTGCCATCAGTGATCCAGGGGGCAATCAGCCCCAGCATTTT.

J is TRBJ2-2 and V is TRBV24-1, with D possibly being TRBD2 (6 bases). This CDR3 is built from 16 residues. Germline V CDR1 and CDR2: KGHDR, SFDVKD. The V gene lost 3 bases and the J gene lost 5 bases, with 15 bases spanning the gap. The CDR3 region has the DNA TGTGCCACCAGTGATCCCCGACTAGTAGCGACCGGGGAGCTGTTTTTT. Translating it yields CATSDPRLVATGELFF.

The rearrangement joins TRBV6-1 to TRBJ2-7, with D uncertain. From germline, CDR1 is MNHNS and CDR2 SASEGT. The CDR3 loop spans 17 amino acids. V lost 4 bases to trimming and J lost 3 bases, with 22 bases between them. The CDR3, as DNA: TGTGCCAGCAGTGCTCTCGCGATTTCTTTAGCAGTCTACGAGCAGTACTTC. It translates to CASSALAISLAVYEQYF.

This chain uses TRBV18 with TRBJ2-7; tentative D call: TRBD1 (6 bases). Germline CDR1 is KGHSH and CDR2 is LQKENI. Trimming removed 2 bases at V and 3 bases at J, with 11 bases between. This CDR3 has 14 residues. CDR3 sequence reads: CASSPSGDLYEQYF. CDR3 sequence (DNA): TGTGCCAGCTCACCATCAGGGGATCTCTACGAGCAGTACTTC.

CDR3 sequence reads: CASSPGTGENTGELFF. DNA of the CDR3: TGTGCCAGCAGCCCCGGGACAGGGGAGAACACCGGGGAGCTGTTTTTT. The chain joins TRBV5-4 to TRBJ2-2, with 10 nucleotides matching TRBD1. The trim removed 4 bases at V and 1 base at J, leaving 4 bases unmatched. In germline, CDR1 is SGHNT, CDR2 YYREEE (reference sequence). CDR3 size: 16 residues.

This clone was seen more than once but under ten times. This chain uses TRBV20-1 with TRBJ1-1; D gene unclear. CDR3 length: 11 amino acids. Trimming left V 3 bases short and J 1 base short, with 3 bases between. Germline V gene data show CDR1 as DFQATT and CDR2 as SNEGSKA (reference sequence). The CDR3 here is CSASQNTEAFF. The DNA of the CDR3 is TGCAGTGCTAGTCAGAACACTGAAGCTTTCTTT.

This sequence joins TRBV5-6 and TRBJ2-7, with 9 bases aligning to TRBD1. Germline V CDR1 and CDR2: SGHDT, YYEEEE. The CDR3 loop spans 14 amino acids. The trim removed 2 bases at V and 2 bases at J, leaving 2 bases unmatched. The CDR3 region is CASSFGTGTYEQYF. The CDR3 DNA follows: TGTGCCAGCAGCTTCGGGACAGGGACCTACGAGCAGTACTTC.

This clone was detected only once. The V call is TRBV9, the J call TRBJ1-5, with TRBD1 matching over 8 bases. Germline V gene data show CDR1 as SGDLS and CDR2 as YYNGEE. The CDR3 spans 16 residues. The V segment lost 3 bases and the J segment 1 base; nucleotides outside the gene matches: 6. The CDR3 DNA is TGTGCCAGCAGCGGAGGACAGGGTGGAAGCAATCAGCCCCAGCATTTT. Translating it yields CASSGGQGGSNQPQHF.

The V gene is TRBV11-2, the J gene TRBJ2-7; the match to TRBD2 covers 10 bases. After removal of 0 bases from V and 5 bases from J, the junction contained 4 bases not matched to a gene. Germline V gene data show CDR1 as SGHAT and CDR2 as FQNNGV. This CDR3 is 15 amino acids long. CDR3 in amino acids: CASSLDPSGRNEQYF. The CDR3 bases are TGTGCCAGCAGCTTAGATCCTAGCGGGAGAAACGAGCAGTACTTC.

The rearrangement uses TRBV4-2 and TRBJ2-7; 11 bases map to TRBD2. Germline V CDR1 and CDR2: LGHNA, YNFKEQ. This CDR3 has 15 residues. Trimming at V came to 0 bases and at J to 6 bases, leaving 4 bases not matched to a gene. The CDR3 DNA sequence: TGTGCCAGCAGCCAAGAACCTAGCGGGAGGAGCGAGCAGTACTTC. Its translation: CASSQEPSGRSEQYF.

The chain carries TRBV30 and TRBJ1-2, with D hard to call. With 1 base removed from V and 3 bases from J, the gap between germline ends came to 0 bases. Germline assignment: CDR1 GTSNPN and CDR2 SVGIG (reference sequence). The CDR3 covers 10 residues. DNA for the CDR3: TGTGCCTGGAGTGACTATGGCTACACCTTC. It specifies CAWSDYGYTF.

The rearrangement links TRBV7-9 to TRBJ1-1, with a tentative D call TRBD1 (6 bases). CDR1 SEHNR and CDR2 FQNEAQ come from the germline V gene (reference sequence). Trimming shortened V by 3 bases and J by 4 bases, and 15 bases separated the two germline ends. The CDR3 length is 15 residues. CDR3 amino acids: CASSFLAGALTEAFF. The DNA of the CDR3 is TGTGCCAGCAGCTTTCTGGCAGGGGCTCTCACTGAAGCTTTCTTT.

The V call is TRBV6-5, the J call TRBJ1-1; D may be TRBD1 (5 bases). The CDR3 consists of 15 residues. Germline values: CDR1 MNHEY, CDR2 SVGAGI. V lost 0 bases and J lost 4, with 12 bases in between. As DNA, the CDR3 is TGTGCCAGCAGTTACTCAGGGGATGGGGGCACTGAAGCTTTCTTT. This encodes CASSYSGDGGTEAFF.

With regard to this clone: A junction boundary mismatches the germline segment, possibly from a read error. The chain employs TRBV7-9 and TRBJ2-5; D is possibly TRBD1 (5 bases). This CDR3 contains 13 residues. Germline V gives CDR1 SEHNR, CDR2 FQNEAQ (reference sequence). DNA of the CDR3: TGTGCCAGCAGCCCGATCGACAGTCTCCCCCCTAACTTC. This encodes CASSPIDSLPPNF.